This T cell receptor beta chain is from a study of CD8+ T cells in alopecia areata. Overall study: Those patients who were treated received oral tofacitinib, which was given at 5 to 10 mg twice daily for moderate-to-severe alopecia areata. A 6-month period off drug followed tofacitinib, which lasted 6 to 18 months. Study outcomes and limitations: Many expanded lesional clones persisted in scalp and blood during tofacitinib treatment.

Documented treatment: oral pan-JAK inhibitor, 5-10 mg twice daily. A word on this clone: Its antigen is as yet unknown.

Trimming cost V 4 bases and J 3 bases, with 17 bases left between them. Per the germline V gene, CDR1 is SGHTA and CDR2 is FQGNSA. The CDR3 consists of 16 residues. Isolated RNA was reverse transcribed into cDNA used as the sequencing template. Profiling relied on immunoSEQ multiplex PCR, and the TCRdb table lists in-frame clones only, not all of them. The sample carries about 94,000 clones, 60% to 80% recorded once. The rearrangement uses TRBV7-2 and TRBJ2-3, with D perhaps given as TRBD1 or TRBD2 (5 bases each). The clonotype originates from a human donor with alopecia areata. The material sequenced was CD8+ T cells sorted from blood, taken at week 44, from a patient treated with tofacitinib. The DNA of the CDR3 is TGTGCCAGCAGCTACTTGAGGGCAGGGATGACAGATACGCAGTATTTT. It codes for CASSYLRAGMTDTQYF.